This TCR beta chain was obtained from a study of blood T cell repertoires in COVID-19. Study summary: Collection of acute and convalescent COVID-19 samples took place in the United States, Italy and Spain.

Patients from Seattle were sampled longitudinally, starting during active infection. The V and J ends lost 1 base and 8 bases, in that order; junction bases with no gene match: 8. Germline CDR1 and CDR2: SGHDN and FVKESK. The CDR3 has 15 amino acids. Using immunoSEQ multiplex PCR, the repertoire was profiled, and TCRdb retains in-frame clones only, with some absent. The sample holds under 450,000 clones, about 87% seen once. This sequence originates from a woman between 45 and 65 years old with COVID-19, enrolled during active disease. V gene TRBV14 combines with J gene TRBJ1-2; 9 bases line up with TRBD1. The sequenced sample was peripheral blood. The CDR3: CASSQAGTGTGGYTF. The CDR3 nucleotides are TGTGCCAGCAGCCAAGCGGGGACAGGGACCGGGGGCTACACCTTC.